This T cell receptor beta chain was obtained from a study of cytomegalovirus exposure and HLA in healthy donors. General study results and limits: Using the classifier, cytomegalovirus status was reportedly diagnosed with high specificity and sensitivity. Accurate predictions that matched the HLA-A and HLA-B alleles of most subjects were reportedly made from TCR beta sequences. It was around 160 TCR beta chains that were listed as cytomegalovirus-associated.

Per the germline V gene, CDR1 is ENHRY and CDR2 is SYGVKD. The CDR3 runs 14 residues. V lost 0 bases and J lost 4, with 10 bases in between. Details on this clone: What it binds is unknown.

PCR was performed using 60 Vbeta and 13 Jbeta primers. Clones were sequenced by immunoSEQ multiplex PCR, and TCRdb holds only the in-frame ones, with some missing. The table lists about 100,000 clones, 78% of them singletons. Sequences were obtained from PBMCs. This chain connects TRBV10-3 to TRBJ2-7, with D unresolved. The clonotype was recovered from a woman aged 60-70 years in good health and CMV-seronegative. The DNA of the CDR3 is TGTGCCATCAGTGAGTCCGGCGGCGGATACGAGCAGTACTTC. Its translation: CAISESGGGYEQYF.